These 27 T cell receptor beta chains originate from one sample sequenced in a study of blood T cell repertoires in COVID-19. Some clones are missing from TCRdb's copy, which holds only in-frame ones; the method was immunoSEQ multiplex PCR. Of 27,000 or so clones in the sample, roughly 88% were seen once. The sample consisted of peripheral blood. The receptors stem from a human donor in a cohort sampled during active COVID-19.

The V call is TRBV5-6, the J call TRBJ1-1; no firm D call. V was pared by 0 bases and J by 0 bases, with 9 bases between. The CDR3 has 15 residues. CDR1 and CDR2 (germline): SGHDT, YYEEEE. The CDR3: CASSLGNSMNTEAFF. Here the CDR3 DNA reads TGTGCCAGCAGCTTGGGTAACAGTATGAACACTGAAGCTTTCTTT. The entire variable domain, with the rest obtained from reference TRBV5-6 and TRBJ1-1, is as follows: DAGVTQSPTHLIKTRGQQVTLRCSPKSGHDTVSWYQQALGQGPQFIFQYYEEEERQRGNFPDRFSGHQFPNYSSELNVNALLLGDSALYLCASSLGNSMNTEAFFGQGTRLTVV.

The genes are TRBV9 and TRBJ2-2; TRBD2 might be the D (5 bases). V lost 0 bases and J 0 bases, leaving 9 bases between the germline ends. Germline V gene sequence: CDR1 SGDLS, CDR2 YYNGEE. This CDR3 comprises 16 residues. CDR3 protein: CASSVAVATNTGELFF. The CDR3 nucleotides read TGTGCCAGCAGCGTAGCGGTAGCGACGAACACCGGGGAGCTGTTTTTT.

The DNA for the CDR3 is TGCGCCAGCGCCGACAGGGCATACAATGAGCAGTTCTTC. It is translated as CASADRAYNEQFF. The chain combines TRBV5-1 with TRBJ2-1; 7 nucleotides agree with TRBD1. Germline CDR1 is SGHRS and CDR2 is YFSETQ. The CDR3 consists of 13 residues. With V trimmed by 7 bases and J by 4 bases, 5 bases remained unmatched.

Only one count was recorded for this clone. The genes are TRBV30 and TRBJ1-2, with 9 bases that match TRBD1. CDR3 size: 13 residues. V lost 3 bases to trimming and J lost 6 bases; unmatched junction nucleotides: 5. Germline V CDR1 and CDR2: GTSNPN, SVGIG (reference sequence). CDR3 amino acids: CAWRDRGEDGYTF. The CDR3, as DNA: TGTGCCTGGAGGGACAGGGGCGAGGATGGCTACACCTTC.

This chain joins TRBV24-1 and TRBJ2-3, with 8 bases fitting TRBD1. The CDR3 loop spans 15 amino acids. Germline V lookup: CDR1 KGHDR, CDR2 SFDVKD. The junction had 2 bases not matched to a gene; V was cut back by 3 bases and J by 1 base. The CDR3 loop is CATSDPGQGTDTQYF. The CDR3 bases are TGTGCCACCAGTGATCCGGGACAGGGCACAGATACGCAGTATTTT.

This clone was recorded a few times. The J gene is TRBJ1-4, the V gene TRBV6-5; TRBD1 is a possible D gene (5 bases). The CDR3 spans 14 residues. The germline CDR1 and CDR2 sequences are MNHEY and SVGAGI. The germline V and J ends were trimmed by 6 bases and 7 bases, with 15 bases remaining between them. The CDR3 sequence: CASRDGTFSEKLFF. The CDR3 DNA reads as TGTGCCAGCAGGGACGGGACTTTTAGTGAAAAACTGTTTTTT.

The chain employs TRBV4-1 and TRBJ1-2; D might be TRBD1 (6 bases). V lost 1 base and J 8 bases, leaving 14 bases between the germline ends. The CDR3 runs 14 residues. Germline lookup yields CDR1 MGHRA and CDR2 YSYEKL. CDR3 in amino acids: CASSQVTGGGGYTF. In nucleotides, the CDR3 is TGCGCCAGCAGCCAAGTAACGGGGGGCGGCGGCTACACCTTC.

This clone was found once. This chain joins TRBV19 and TRBJ1-5, with a tentative D call TRBD1 (5 bases). Trimming removed 3 bases at V and 4 bases at J, with 13 bases between. The length of the CDR3 is 15 residues. Germline loops: CDR1 LNHDA, CDR2 SQIVND (reference sequence). The CDR3 here is CASSIAATENQPQHF. CDR3 sequence (DNA): TGTGCCAGTAGTATCGCCGCGACAGAGAATCAGCCCCAGCATTTT. Complete variable domain (other parts from reference TRBV19 and TRBJ1-5): DGGITQSPKYLFRKEGQNVTLSCEQNLNHDAMYWYRQDPGQGLRLIYYSQIVNDFQKGDIAEGYSVSREKKESFPLTVTSAQKNPTAFYLCASSIAATENQPQHFGDGTRLSIL.

The chain links TRBV2 to TRBJ1-6; TRBD1 is a possible D gene (5 bases). Between the trimmed V and J ends, which lost 6 bases and 6 bases, there was a span of 15 bases. Per germline, CDR1 SNHLY and CDR2 FYNNEI. This CDR3 is 15 amino acids long. The CDR3 protein is CASSLSDSANSPLHF. For the CDR3, the DNA is TGTGCCAGCAGCCTCAGCGACAGCGCTAATTCACCCCTCCACTTT.

The chain links TRBV7-2 to TRBJ2-7; 7 nucleotides agree with TRBD1. Germline V gene data show CDR1 as SGHTA and CDR2 as FQGNSA. This CDR3 has 15 residues. The ends lost 5 bases at V and 3 bases at J; junction bases unmatched: 10. The CDR3 DNA follows: TGTGCCAGCAGCCTTACCGGGACAGCCAACTACGAGCAGTACTTC. This gives the protein CASSLTGTANYEQYF.

The V call is TRBV9, the J call TRBJ2-6; 9 bases agree with TRBD1. CDR1 SGDLS and CDR2 YYNGEE come from the germline V gene. The length of the CDR3 is 17 residues. V shed 4 bases and J 3 bases; nucleotides not matched to a gene: 8. The CDR3 protein is CASSPDRGSSGANVLTF. The CDR3 region has the DNA TGTGCCAGCAGCCCCGACAGGGGGAGTAGTGGGGCCAACGTCCTGACTTTC.

This rearrangement joins TRBV6-5 to TRBJ1-1, with TRBD1 matching over 7 bases. The germline V gene has CDR1 MNHEY and CDR2 SVGAGI. Trimming removed 5 bases from V and 5 bases from J; junction bases left unmatched: 8. The CDR3 loop spans 14 amino acids. In DNA, the CDR3 is TGTGCCAGCAGTCGACAGGGAAGAAGAACTGAAGCTTTCTTT. Its translation: CASSRQGRRTEAFF.

The CDR3 loop is CASSLSQGDRQYF. The CDR3 DNA follows: TGTGCCAGCAGTTTATCACAGGGGGATAGGCAGTACTTC. This chain links TRBV12-3 or TRBV12-4 with TRBJ2-7; the match to TRBD1 covers 8 bases. Losses at the gene ends were 2 bases for V and 9 bases for J; bases not matched to a gene: 6. The CDR3 runs 13 residues.

V is TRBV3-1 (or the pseudogene TRBV3-2) and J is TRBJ1-2; TRBD1 might be the D (6 bases). The CDR3 length is 13 residues. Trimming cost V 1 base and J 5 bases, with 8 bases left between them. Germline V gives CDR1 LGHDT, CDR2 YNNKEL (reference sequence). CDR3 amino acids: CASSQVQGYGYTF. In DNA, the CDR3 is TGTGCCAGCAGCCAAGTACAGGGATATGGCTACACCTTC.

Concerning this clone: The germline gene is not matched at one end of the junction; a read error may be the cause. The genes are TRBV18 and TRBJ1-5; 8 bases agree with TRBD1. The CDR3 is 15 amino acids. From germline, CDR1 is KGHSH and CDR2 LQKENI. CDR3 amino acids: CVSSPSDRDEQPQHF. CDR3 DNA: TGTGTCAGCTCACCTTCGGACAGGGATGAGCAGCCCCAGCATTTT.

The J gene is TRBJ1-2, the V gene TRBV7-6, with D perhaps matching TRBD1 (6 bases). The V and J ends lost 5 bases and 4 bases respectively, with 14 bases between them. CDR3 length: 14 amino acids. Germline V gene data show CDR1 as SGHVS and CDR2 as FNYEAQ. This CDR3 is CASSLWGGSYGYTF. For the CDR3, the DNA is TGTGCCAGCAGCCTGTGGGGGGGCTCCTATGGCTACACCTTC.

CDR3 sequence: CASSILGQGAITEAFF. The CDR3, as DNA: TGTGCCAGTAGTATACTGGGACAGGGGGCGATCACTGAAGCTTTCTTT. The chain employs TRBV19 and TRBJ1-1; the match to TRBD1 covers 12 bases. The germline gives CDR1 LNHDA, CDR2 SQIVND (reference sequence). This CDR3 is 16 amino acids long. Trimming cost V 2 bases and J 4 bases; bases outside gene matches: 5.

The chain combines TRBV7-9 with TRBJ2-1; TRBD2 is a possible D gene (6 bases). The CDR3 is 16 residues long. Germline CDR1 is SEHNR and CDR2 is FQNEAQ (reference sequence). V was clipped by 1 base and J by 7 bases, with 17 bases between them. CDR3 sequence reads: CASSLEVAVFGNEQFF. For the CDR3, the DNA is TGTGCCAGCAGCTTAGAGGTAGCGGTCTTCGGGAATGAGCAGTTCTTC.

The CDR3 protein is CASSESPEWTEAFF. For the CDR3, the DNA is TGTGCCAGCAGTGAGTCCCCGGAGTGGACTGAAGCTTTCTTT. The chain has TRBV2 and TRBJ1-1; D uncertain. The V gene's germline CDR1 is SNHLY and CDR2 FYNNEI. V shed 3 bases and J shed 5 bases, with 13 bases lying between them. This CDR3 has 14 residues.

Of note for this clone: An end of the junction does not agree with germline; a read error may underlie this. This chain joins TRBV7-7 and TRBJ2-5, with 7 bases identical to TRBD2. The CDR3 extends over 16 amino acids. Per germline, CDR1 SSHAT and CDR2 FNYEAQ (reference sequence). CDR3 loop: CASSRGALAVQETQYF. The CDR3 region has the DNA TGTGCTAGCAGCCGCGGGGCCCTAGCGGTGCAAGAGACCCAGTACTTC.

A single count supports this clone. The V and J genes are TRBV19 and TRBJ1-1, with D tentatively TRBD1 (5 bases). V was pared by 3 bases and J by 3 bases, with 17 bases between. CDR1 is LNHDA and CDR2 is SQIVND in the germline V gene (reference sequence). The CDR3 extends over 16 amino acids. The CDR3 region is CASSISGVRFYTEAFF. In DNA form, the CDR3 reads TGTGCCAGTAGTATTTCGGGGGTGAGGTTTTACACTGAAGCTTTCTTT.

The rearrangement links TRBV10-1 to TRBJ2-3; D may be TRBD2 (5 bases). Trimming removed 2 bases from V and 6 bases from J, with 9 bases in between. Germline loops: CDR1 WNHNN, CDR2 SYGVQD (reference sequence). There are 13 residues in the CDR3. The CDR3 nucleotides are TGCGCCAGCAGTGAGGGACTTACCGATACGCAGTATTTT. This codes for CASSEGLTDTQYF.

The chain links TRBV7-3 to TRBJ2-2; tentative D call: TRBD2 (6 bases). Trimming removed 5 bases from V and 1 base from J, with 14 bases in between. Germline CDR1 reads SGHTA; CDR2 reads FQGTGA. The CDR3 length is 16 residues. The CDR3 DNA sequence: TGTGCCAGCAGCCCCCAAGGAGCGGGGAACACCGGGGAGCTGTTTTTT. This sequence encodes CASSPQGAGNTGELFF.

The CDR3 region is CASSDSCHTIYEQYF. The CDR3 DNA is TGTGCCAGCAGTGACTCCTGCCACACCATATACGAGCAGTACTTC. V gene TRBV6-4 combines with J gene TRBJ2-7, with D uncertain. Trimming shortened V by 0 bases and J by 4 bases, and 13 bases separated the two germline ends. Looked up from germline, CDR1 is MRHNA and CDR2 is SNTAGT. This CDR3 has 15 amino acids.

The chain has TRBV7-2 and TRBJ2-6, with 10 nucleotides matching TRBD1. The germline CDR1 and CDR2 sequences are SGHTA and FQGNSA. The CDR3 runs 16 residues. V lost 3 bases, J lost 2 bases, and 1 base stayed unmatched. The CDR3 coding sequence is TGTGCCAGCAGCTTCGGGACAGGGGCTGGGGCCAACGTCCTGACTTTC. It codes for CASSFGTGAGANVLTF.

This clone turned up a few times. The chain combines TRBV6-5 with TRBJ2-7; 10 nucleotides line up with TRBD1. This CDR3 region has 15 residues. With 5 bases clipped from V and 2 bases from J, the junction kept 6 bases outside the gene matches. Germline V gene data show CDR1 as MNHEY and CDR2 as SVGAGI. DNA for the CDR3: TGTGCCAGCAGTACCCGACAGGGGGCAACCTACGAGCAGTACTTC. It yields the protein CASSTRQGATYEQYF.

The chain carries TRBV19 and TRBJ1-4; 7 bases fit TRBD1. Germline values: CDR1 LNHDA, CDR2 SQIVND (reference sequence). V was pared by 5 bases and J by 0 bases, with 9 bases of the junction left unmatched. The CDR3 covers 17 residues. CDR3 protein: CASSPDRLGATNEKLFF. In DNA form, the CDR3 reads TGTGCCAGTAGTCCGGACAGGTTGGGGGCAACTAATGAAAAACTGTTTTTT.